These 16 T cell receptor beta chains were all obtained from the same sample, sequenced in a study of T cell repertoires in cytomegalovirus infection (dated by TCRdb to between 2017 and 2020). The meaning of the sample's treatment or condition label: in vitro stimulation with specific CMV peptide epitopes to enrich CMV-specific T cells. Sequencing was performed on an Illumina HiSeq 1500. The public reads were reanalyzed by TCRdb: fastp trimming at Q25, MiXCR alignment, in-frame beta chains only. CDR3 protein duplicates are merged, each entry listing the most common genes and DNA. The sample includes about 900,000 distinct CDR3 sequences, with around 31% observed a single time. The biggest ten clones account for over 12% of the sample. No antigen has been assigned to these receptors. This specimen consisted of cultured CD8+ T cells from PBMCs, obtained from culture after CMV antigen stimulation. All receptors derive from a human donor in good health (CMV status not recorded). Some clones in this sample may be carry-over from other donors' samples.

The chain combines TRBV2 with TRBJ2-6; tentatively, D is TRBD1 (6 bases). The V gene lost 7 bases and the J gene lost 2 bases, with 18 bases spanning the gap. The CDR3 loop spans 17 amino acids. Germline CDR1 and CDR2: SNHLY and FYNNEI. The CDR3, as DNA: TGTGCCAGCACTCAGGGAGCTACAGGGACTGGGGCCAACGTCCTGACTTTC. Protein sequence: CASTQGATGTGANVLTF.

This clonotype has more than one count but fewer than ten. The V and J genes are TRBV6-1 and TRBJ1-5; TRBD1 matches at 7 bases. Unmatched junction bases numbered 7, after V lost 2 bases and J lost 0 bases. Germline CDR1 and CDR2: MNHNS and SASEGT. This CDR3 region has 17 residues. CDR3 coding DNA: TGTGCCAGCAGTGAATGGGGGACAGCTTATAGCAATCAGCCCCAGCATTTT. It is translated as CASSEWGTAYSNQPQHF.

Notes on this clonotype: A read error is possible here, since a much larger clone lies one base away. The chain is built from TRBV6-4 and TRBJ2-2; D gene uncertain. Germline loops: CDR1 MRHNA, CDR2 SNTAGT. The CDR3 is 13 amino acids. Trimming cost V 2 bases and J 1 base, with 2 bases left between them. CDR3 nucleotides: TGTGCCAGCAGTGACAGGAACACCGGGGAGCTGTTTTTT. It is translated as CASSDRNTGELFF.

This rearrangement joins TRBV27 to TRBJ1-2; 7 bases are shared with TRBD1. This CDR3 is built from 15 residues. Per germline, CDR1 MNHEY and CDR2 SMNVEV (reference sequence). With V trimmed by 3 bases and J by 6 bases, 10 bases remained unmatched. The CDR3 nucleotides read TGTGCCAGCAGTTTCGGCCAAACAGGGGTGGATGGCTACACCTTC. This sequence encodes CASSFGQTGVDGYTF.

This chain uses TRBV14 with TRBJ2-7; D assignment may be TRBD1 or TRBD2 (5 bases each). Per germline, CDR1 SGHDN and CDR2 FVKESK. Trimming pared 0 bases from V and 2 bases from J, leaving 8 bases between. The CDR3 length is 14 residues. DNA of the CDR3: TGTGCCAGCAGCCAAGATGGGACGGCCTACGAGCAGTACGTC. It yields the protein CASSQDGTAYEQYV.

This clonotype was seen a handful of times. V is TRBV28 and J is TRBJ2-2; 7 bases match TRBD1. The CDR3 totals 18 residues. CDR1 MDHEN and CDR2 SYDVKM come from the germline V gene. With 0 bases clipped from V and 2 bases from J, the junction kept 9 bases outside the gene matches. The CDR3 nucleotides are TGTGCCAGCAGTTTATGGACCCTTAGGGACAGAAACACCGGGGAGCTGTTTTTT. This gives the protein CASSLWTLRDRNTGELFF.

The sample holds many counts of this clonotype. The V and J genes are TRBV7-8 and TRBJ1-3; D is uncertain. The CDR3 runs 16 residues. Germline V gene sequence: CDR1 SGHVS, CDR2 FQNEAQ. V lost 2 bases and J lost 0, with 11 bases in between. CDR3 DNA sequence: TGTGCCAGCAGCTTAATCGGGATTCGCTCTGGAAACACCATATATTTT. This codes for CASSLIGIRSGNTIYF.

This rearrangement joins TRBV2 to TRBJ2-1; D is uncertain. Looked up from germline, CDR1 is SNHLY and CDR2 is FYNNEI. V was pared by 6 bases and J by 0 bases, with 12 bases between. The CDR3 runs 15 residues. CDR3 sequence (DNA): TGTGCCAGCAGGACACAAGCGAGCTCCTACAATGAGCAGTTCTTC. Encoded protein: CASRTQASSYNEQFF.

The chain recombines TRBV7-2 with TRBJ1-2, with D maybe TRBD1 (6 bases). The CDR3 contains 13 residues. V was cut by 1 base and J by 8 bases, with 11 bases left in between. Germline loops: CDR1 SGHTA, CDR2 FQGNSA. As DNA, the CDR3 is TGTGCCAGCAGCTTAGGGAGGGGGATCGGCTACACCTTC. As protein: CASSLGRGIGYTF.

The chain has TRBV19 and TRBJ1-5; possibly TRBD1 for D (6 bases). Between the trimmed V and J ends, which lost 7 bases and 1 base, there was a span of 14 bases. This CDR3 has 15 residues. Looked up from germline, CDR1 is LNHDA and CDR2 is SQIVND (reference sequence). The CDR3 bases are TGTGCCAGTAAAGGAGTTGGACAGAGCAATCAGCCCCAGCATTTT. This sequence encodes CASKGVGQSNQPQHF.

J is TRBJ1-1 and V is TRBV25-1; TRBD1 aligns across 8 bases. The junction had 7 bases not matched to a gene; V was cut back by 4 bases and J by 0 bases. This CDR3 is 16 amino acids long. Per germline, CDR1 MGHDK and CDR2 SYGVNS. The CDR3 DNA reads TGTGCCAGCAGTGCTTGGACAGGGACTATGAACACTGAAGCTTTCTTT. Its protein product is CASSAWTGTMNTEAFF.

In this sample, this clonotype turned up a few times. V is TRBV20-1 and J is TRBJ2-3; 9 bases fit TRBD2. The CDR3 has 14 residues. V was clipped by 5 bases and J by 0 bases; unmatched bases: 3. Germline CDR1 DFQATT, CDR2 SNEGSKA (reference sequence). CDR3 DNA sequence: TGCAGTGCTGCTAGCGGGGCTAGCACAGATACGCAGTATTTT. Its protein product is CSAASGASTDTQYF.

To note about this clonotype: Its ends do not fully match the called genes, so a read error is possible. The V gene is TRBV7-7, the J gene TRBJ2-1; 14 bases line up with TRBD2. CDR3 length equals 15 residues. Germline V CDR1 and CDR2: SSHAT, FNYEAQ (reference sequence). The CDR3 sequence: CASSLGLAGENEQFF. As DNA, the CDR3 is TGTGCTAGCAGCCTGGGACTAGCGGGGGAAAATGAGCAGTTCTTC.

J is TRBJ1-1 and V is TRBV4-1; 9 positions match TRBD1. This CDR3 has 13 residues. J gave up 5 bases and V 7 bases, and 5 bases lay outside the gene matches. Germline CDR1 MGHRA, CDR2 YSYEKL. The CDR3 spells CASTGTGRTEAFF. CDR3 bases: TGCGCCAGCACCGGGACAGGGAGGACTGAAGCTTTCTTT.

The sample holds many counts of this clonotype. V is TRBV12-3 or TRBV12-4 and J is TRBJ1-1; a possible D gene is TRBD1 (5 bases). CDR3 length: 14 residues. The V end was cut by 6 bases, the J end by 1 base, with 12 bases between. The CDR3 DNA follows: TGTGCCAGCAGCGAGCAGGGCCCGAACACTGAAGCTTTCTTT. This gives the protein CASSEQGPNTEAFF.

The chain couples TRBV19 to TRBJ2-3, with D possibly TRBD2 on 5 matching bases. The CDR3 is made up of 15 amino acids. Germline V lookup: CDR1 LNHDA, CDR2 SQIVND (reference sequence). Trimming removed 7 bases from V and 3 bases from J, with 17 bases in between. CDR3 amino acids: CASTTRGGWTDTQYF. As DNA, the CDR3 is TGTGCCAGTACTACTCGGGGTGGGTGGACAGATACGCAGTATTTT.